The entry below gives a single T cell receptor beta chain sequence along with its context. It has no known antigen specificity. The junction and the germline gene differ at one end; a read error may be behind it. Libraries were made using PCR. Sequenced using an Illumina HiSeq 2000. TCRdb reran the public reads through fastp at Q25 and MiXCR, keeping productive beta chains. Entries are consolidated by CDR3 protein sequence, retaining the most common genes and DNA. This sample gives some 21,000 distinct CDR3 sequences in total; just under 40% of them show up just once. In total, the top ten clones hold roughly 21% of the sample. The source of the sample is a study of tumor-infiltrating lymphocytes in oesophageal squamous cell carcinoma (dated by TCRdb to 2016 to 2018). From cysteine to phenylalanine, the CDR3 is 14 amino acids long. Kept here is only the CDR3 DNA, which spans 42 bases and is read in frame from base 1. The germline V gene sets CDR1 to SGHTA and CDR2 to FQGNSA.

The receptor comes from a male donor with esophageal squamous cell carcinoma. Sequencing input: esophageal tumor tissue. Recombination joined TRBV7-2 with TRBJ2-5, with 8 junctional bases fitting TRBD2. The CDR3 corresponds to CASSFSGDFPGGYF. The base sequence is TGTGCCAGCAGCTTTAGCGGGGATTTCCCCGGGGGATATTTT.